Presented here are 2 T cell receptor beta chains from one specimen sequenced in a study of T-cell reconstitution after alpha-beta-depleted transplantation in children. The TCRbeta library incorporated unique molecular identifiers. TCRdb analysed the PCR reads with MiXCR anew, one entry per CDR3 protein. The sample yields hundreds of thousands of distinct CDR3 sequences, roughly 13% seen once. Sequencing used PBMCs, mostly from graft donor cells, obtained 360 days after TCRalphabeta/CD19-depleted stem cell transplant. The receptor set was obtained from a male patient aged 10-17 years who had a stem cell transplant for acute myeloid leukemia, so the T cells may come from the graft donor.

This clonotype was picked up many times. The chain links TRBV12-3 or TRBV12-4 to TRBJ2-2, with D hard to call. The CDR3 spans 11 residues. V shed 7 bases and J shed 6 bases, with 6 bases lying between them. DNA of the CDR3: TGTGCCAGCACTGTAGCCGGGGAGCTGTTTTTT. Its translation is CASTVAGELFF.

The chain carries TRBV11-1 and TRBJ1-5; no definite D call. Germline assignment: CDR1 SGHAT and CDR2 FQDESV (reference sequence). This CDR3 has 14 amino acids. V was trimmed by 5 bases and J by 6 bases, leaving 14 bases between them. DNA for the CDR3: TGTGCCAGCAGCCCATCCACGGTTGGTCAGCCCCAGCATTTT. Encoded protein: CASSPSTVGQPQHF.